The entry below gives a single TCR beta chain sequence along with its context. Its target is unknown. The data stem from a study of blood T cells in healthy people across ages. Study-level findings and limits: PBMC samples, being unsorted, prevented any conclusive comparison of naive and antigen-experienced cells.

Every participating donor contributed about 10 milliliters of peripheral blood through a draw. From germline, CDR1 is SQVTM and CDR2 ANQGSEA. The CDR3 contains 13 residues. The J segment lost 8 bases and the V segment lost 7 bases, leaving 11 bases of the junction unmatched. It was with a sample-barcoded 5' primer and a J-beta primer mix that a second PCR of roughly 7 to 12 cycles was run. TCRdb passed the 5' RACE reads through MiXCR, listing each CDR3 protein once. The data show over a million distinct CDR3 sequences, 42% seen once. Sample: blood. The genes are TRBV29-1 and TRBJ2-1; 7 nucleotides match TRBD2. The receptor comes from a woman between 18 and 29 years old in good health. The CDR3 is CSGGGNRRDEQFF. In DNA, the CDR3 is TGCAGCGGGGGGGGAAACCGCCGGGATGAGCAGTTCTTC.